This record looks at one TCR beta chain sequence and its context. The antigen is unknown. Libraries were prepared by immunoSEQ multiplex PCR; TCRdb keeps only in-frame clonotypes and omits some of them. The sample has tens of thousands of clones, around 78% seen once; the top ten hold about 5%. This sample was taken from a study of a mutant IDH1 vaccine in newly diagnosed glioma. The germline CDR1 and CDR2 sequences are MGHDK and SYGVNS. Trimming removed 5 bases at V and 2 bases at J, with 13 bases between. This CDR3 has 14 amino acids. The time point here: week 5, during vaccination. Every vaccination contained 300 ug of the mutant IDH1 20-mer peptide and was paired with topical imiquimod.

This receptor was taken from a man aged 50-59 years with glioma. The chain joins TRBV25-1 to TRBJ2-7, with unresolved D. The material sequenced was PBMCs, taken from a glioma patient whose treatment included an IDH1 peptide vaccine. The CDR3 DNA follows: TGTGCCAGCAGTAAAGATTATGGGGCCTACGAGCAGTACTTC. Translated: CASSKDYGAYEQYF.